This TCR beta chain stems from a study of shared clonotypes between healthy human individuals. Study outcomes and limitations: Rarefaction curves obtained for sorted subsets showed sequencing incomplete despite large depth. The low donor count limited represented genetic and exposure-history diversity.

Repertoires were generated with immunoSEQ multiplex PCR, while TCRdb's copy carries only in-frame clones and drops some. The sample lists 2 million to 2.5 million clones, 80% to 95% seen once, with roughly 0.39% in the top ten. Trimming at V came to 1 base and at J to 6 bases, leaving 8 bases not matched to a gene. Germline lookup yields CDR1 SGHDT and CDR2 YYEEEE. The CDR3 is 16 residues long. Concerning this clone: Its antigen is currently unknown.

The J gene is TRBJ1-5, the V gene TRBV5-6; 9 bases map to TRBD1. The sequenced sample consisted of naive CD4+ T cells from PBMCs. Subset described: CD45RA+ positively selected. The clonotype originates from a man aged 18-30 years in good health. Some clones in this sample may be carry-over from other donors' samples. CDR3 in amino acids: CASSLRDRAGGQPQHF. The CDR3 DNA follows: TGTGCCAGCAGCTTGCGGGACAGGGCCGGAGGTCAGCCCCAGCATTTT.